The clone carrying this TCR beta chain was found a few times. This sample is part of a study of human T cells and chemical hapten exposure. Overall study: Women made up most patients, who had alopecia areata, totalis or universalis.

TCRdb independently ran MiXCR on the RACE reads; one entry per CDR3 protein. Among some 84,000 distinct CDR3 sequences listed, 10% were seen once. CDR1 and CDR2 (germline): KGHSH, LQKENI. The V end lost 3 bases, the J end lost 5 bases, and 16 bases lay between the germline ends. This CDR3 comprises 15 residues. Time point specified: patch test 2, 6 weeks after DPC sensitization. Treatment noted: therapeutic diphenylcyclopropenone sensitization with weekly scalp DPC. The specimen comprised whole blood, sampled in connection with sensitization to the hapten diphenylcyclopropenone (DPC). The chain has TRBV18 and TRBJ1-1; D gene uncertain. The sequence was collected from a woman in her forties or fifties with alopecia areata. Some clones in this sample may be carry-over from other donors' samples. This CDR3 reads CASSPYVNLATEAFF. The CDR3 nucleotides read TGTGCCAGCTCACCCTACGTAAACCTAGCGACTGAAGCTTTCTTT. The whole variable domain, remainder taken from reference TRBV18 and TRBJ1-1, is NAGVMQNPRHLVRRRGQEARLRCSPMKGHSHVYWYRQLPEEGLKFMVYLQKENIIDESGMPKERFSAEFPKEGPSILRIQQVVRGDSAAYFCASSPYVNLATEAFFGQGTRLTVV.